Included here is one T cell receptor (beta chain) sequence, with context. This specimen belongs to a study of early T cells in non-severe SARS-CoV-2 infection. Via MiXCR, TCRdb re-called the 5' RACE reads, giving one row per CDR3 protein. The sample records under 65,000 distinct CDR3 sequences, under 15% being singletons. In germline, CDR1 is LGHDT, CDR2 YNNKEL (reference sequence). The CDR3 extends over 18 amino acids. Unmatched junction bases numbered 7, after V lost 0 bases and J lost 0 bases. This TCR was recovered from an adult who was a healthcare worker with PCR-confirmed SARS-CoV-2 infection or an uninfected control (not recorded which). V and J are TRBV3-1 and TRBJ1-2, with TRBD1 identical over 10 bases. This specimen was whole blood, taken at baseline. Here the CDR3 reads CASSQDWGQGTANYGYTF. CDR3 nucleotides: TGTGCCAGCAGCCAAGATTGGGGACAGGGGACCGCTAACTATGGCTACACCTTC. Full variable domain (missing parts from reference TRBV3-1 and TRBJ1-2): DTAVSQTPKYLVTQMGNDKSIKCEQNLGHDTMYWYKQDSKKFLKIMFSYNNKELIINETVPNRFSPKSPDKAHLNLHINSLELGDSAVYFCASSQDWGQGTANYGYTFGSGTRLTVV.